This T cell receptor beta chain was documented in a study of tumor-infiltrating lymphocytes in primary liver carcinoma. Across the whole study: Samples gave roughly 3.65 to 8 million productive TCRbeta reads, similar across tissue types.

From 400 to 550 ng total RNA, TCR beta cDNA was generated with a primer in the constant region. Amplification in three nested multiplex PCR rounds with slightly modified ARM-PCR gave rise to TCR beta libraries. MiXCR was run by TCRdb on the multiplex PCR reads, yielding one entry per CDR3 protein. Among some 200,000 distinct CDR3 sequences listed, around three fifths were seen once. This clonotype was seen many times. Germline DNA was extracted too, while blood RNA derived from unsorted whole blood. This receptor was obtained from a woman aged 55 to 70 with primary liver carcinoma and hepatitis B virus infection. The sample comprised peripheral blood.

This chain's CDR3 is CSASTGGGGAFF. The CDR3 region has the DNA TGCAGCGCTTCGACAGGGGGGGGGGGAGCTTTCTTT. The chain carries TRBV29-1 and TRBJ1-1, with 9 positions matching TRBD1. Per the germline V gene, CDR1 is SQVTM and CDR2 is ANQGSEA. The CDR3 extends over 12 amino acids. V shed 7 bases, J shed 10 bases, and the junction held 10 bases outside the gene matches.